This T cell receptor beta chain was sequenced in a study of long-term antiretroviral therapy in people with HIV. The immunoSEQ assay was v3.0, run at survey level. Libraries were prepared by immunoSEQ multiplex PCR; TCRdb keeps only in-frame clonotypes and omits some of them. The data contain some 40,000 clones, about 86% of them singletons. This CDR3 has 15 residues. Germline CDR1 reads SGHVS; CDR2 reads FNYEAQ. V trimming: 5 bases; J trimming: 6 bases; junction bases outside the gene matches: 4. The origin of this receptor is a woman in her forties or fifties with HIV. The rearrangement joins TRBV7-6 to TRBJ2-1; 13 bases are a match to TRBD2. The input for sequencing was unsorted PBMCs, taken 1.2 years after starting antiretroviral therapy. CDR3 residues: CASSPGLAGLNEQFF. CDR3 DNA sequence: TGTGCCAGCAGCCCGGGACTAGCGGGACTCAATGAGCAGTTCTTC.